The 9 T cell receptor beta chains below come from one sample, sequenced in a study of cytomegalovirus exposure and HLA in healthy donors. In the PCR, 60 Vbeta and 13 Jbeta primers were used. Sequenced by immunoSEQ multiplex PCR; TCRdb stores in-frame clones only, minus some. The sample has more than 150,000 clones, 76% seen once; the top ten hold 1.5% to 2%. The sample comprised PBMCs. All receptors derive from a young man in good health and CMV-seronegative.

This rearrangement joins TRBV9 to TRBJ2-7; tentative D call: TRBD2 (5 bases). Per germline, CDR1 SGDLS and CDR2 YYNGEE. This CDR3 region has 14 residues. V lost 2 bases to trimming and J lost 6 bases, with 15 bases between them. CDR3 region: CASSVTGSPAEQYF. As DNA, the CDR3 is TGTGCCAGCAGCGTCACGGGATCGCCTGCCGAGCAGTACTTC.

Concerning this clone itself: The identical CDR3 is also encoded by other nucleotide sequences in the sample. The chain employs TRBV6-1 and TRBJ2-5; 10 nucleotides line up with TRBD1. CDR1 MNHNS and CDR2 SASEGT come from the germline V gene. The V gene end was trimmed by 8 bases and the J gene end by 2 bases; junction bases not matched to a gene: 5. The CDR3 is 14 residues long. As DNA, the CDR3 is TGTGCCAGCCTTGACAGGGGGCGGCAAGAGACCCAGTACTTC. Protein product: CASLDRGRQETQYF.

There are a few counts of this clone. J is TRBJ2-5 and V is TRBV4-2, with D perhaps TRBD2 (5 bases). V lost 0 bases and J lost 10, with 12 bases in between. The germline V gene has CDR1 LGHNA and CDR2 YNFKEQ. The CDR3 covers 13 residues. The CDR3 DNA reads TGTGCCAGCAGCCAAGACTTCTGGGGAGACCAGTACTTC. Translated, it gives CASSQDFWGDQYF.

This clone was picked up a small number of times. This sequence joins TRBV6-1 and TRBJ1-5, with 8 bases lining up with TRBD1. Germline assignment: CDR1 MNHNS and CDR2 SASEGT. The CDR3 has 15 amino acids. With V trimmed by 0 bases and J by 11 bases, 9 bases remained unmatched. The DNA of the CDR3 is TGTGCCAGCAGTGAAGCGCCGACAGGGGACAGGTCCCAGCATTTT. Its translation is CASSEAPTGDRSQHF.

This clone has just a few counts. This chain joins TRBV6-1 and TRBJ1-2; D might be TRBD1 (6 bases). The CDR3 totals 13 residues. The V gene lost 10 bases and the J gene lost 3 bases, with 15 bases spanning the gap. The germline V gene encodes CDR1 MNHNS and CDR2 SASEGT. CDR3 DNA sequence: TGTGCCACCAGGACAGAATATTACTATGGCTACACCTTC. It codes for CATRTEYYYGYTF.

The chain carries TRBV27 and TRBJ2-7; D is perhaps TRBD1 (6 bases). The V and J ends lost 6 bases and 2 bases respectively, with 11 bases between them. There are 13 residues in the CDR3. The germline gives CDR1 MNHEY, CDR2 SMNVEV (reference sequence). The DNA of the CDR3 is TGTGCCAGCAGCCAGGGGTGGGCCTACGAGCAGTACTTC. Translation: CASSQGWAYEQYF.

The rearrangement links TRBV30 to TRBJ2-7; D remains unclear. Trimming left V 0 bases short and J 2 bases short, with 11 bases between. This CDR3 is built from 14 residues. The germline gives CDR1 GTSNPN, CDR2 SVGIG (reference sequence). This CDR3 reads CAWSVSYSTYEQYF. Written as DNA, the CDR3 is TGTGCCTGGAGTGTAAGTTACTCCACCTACGAGCAGTACTTC.

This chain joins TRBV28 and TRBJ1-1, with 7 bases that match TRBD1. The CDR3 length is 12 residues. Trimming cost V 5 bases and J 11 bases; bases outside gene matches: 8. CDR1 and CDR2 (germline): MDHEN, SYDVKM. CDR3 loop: CASSVTGELAFF. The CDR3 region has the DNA TGTGCCAGCAGTGTCACAGGGGAATTGGCTTTCTTT. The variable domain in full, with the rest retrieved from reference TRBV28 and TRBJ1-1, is DVKVTQSSRYLVKRTGEKVFLECVQDMDHENMFWYRQDPGLGLRLIYFSYDVKMKEKGDIPEGYSVSREKKERFSLILESASTNQTSMYLCASSVTGELAFFGQGTRLTVV.

The CDR3 nucleotides read TGTGCCAGCAGCTTGGGCCTAGCGGGGCACTCTTCCACAGATACGCAGTATTTT. It codes for CASSLGLAGHSSTDTQYF. The chain couples TRBV5-4 to TRBJ2-3; 9 nucleotides line up with TRBD2. The V and J ends lost 0 bases and 2 bases, in that order; junction bases with no gene match: 10. This CDR3 spans 18 amino acids. The germline V gene has CDR1 SGHNT and CDR2 YYREEE (reference sequence).